This passage covers 14 T cell receptor beta chains from one sample sequenced in a study of T cells expressing NK-cell markers. One entry per CDR3 protein, without DNA, is what TCRdb gives after re-calling the 5' RACE reads. The listing contains about 160,000 distinct CDR3 sequences. The sample was blood T cells: a sorted CD56 or NKG2C T cell subset, CD4+ or CD8+ T cells, or bulk PBMC T cells (not recorded which). The receptors stem from a man between 18 and 69 years old in good health.

V and J are TRBV3-1 and TRBJ2-5; TCRdb gives TRBD2 as the D gene, but with no DNA this cannot be confirmed. The CDR3 has 16 amino acids. CDR1 is LGHDT, CDR2 YNNKEL, per germline (reference sequence). The CDR3 sequence: CASSQQGSLAEETQYF.

The gene calls are TRBV3-1 and TRBJ1-2. The CDR3 extends over 15 amino acids. Per the germline V gene, CDR1 is LGHDT and CDR2 is YNNKEL (reference sequence). The CDR3 loop reads CASSQTIGPSYGYTF.

The CDR3 is CASSFSGSVGETQYF. This chain uses TRBV7-9 with TRBJ2-5; TCRdb designates TRBD1, a call that cannot be tested without DNA. The length of the CDR3 is 15 residues. Germline CDR1 SEHNR, CDR2 FQNEAQ (reference sequence).

The genes are TRBV24-1 and TRBJ2-5; the D call from TCRdb, TRBD1, cannot be confirmed without DNA. The CDR3 loop spans 14 amino acids. Germline assignment: CDR1 KGHDR and CDR2 SFDVKD. The CDR3 loop is CATSDGASRETQYF.

The rearrangement joins TRBV20-1 to TRBJ2-1; TCRdb's D gene call, TRBD2, goes unchecked for lack of DNA. This CDR3 spans 16 amino acids. The V gene's germline CDR1 is DFQATT and CDR2 SNEGSKA (reference sequence). This chain's CDR3 is CSASSLAGVSYNEQFF.

The rearrangement uses TRBV27 and TRBJ2-7; TCRdb indicates TRBD1, and absent DNA this call remains unverified. Germline values: CDR1 MNHEY, CDR2 SMNVEV (reference sequence). The CDR3 is 16 amino acids. CDR3 sequence: CASSSIGQGGSYEQYF.

The genes are TRBV5-1 and TRBJ2-2; TCRdb returns TRBD1, unconfirmable since there is no DNA. Looked up from germline, CDR1 is SGHRS and CDR2 is YFSETQ. The CDR3 runs 16 residues. The CDR3 protein is CASSLVGQGMTGELFF.

The V call is TRBV29-1, the J call TRBJ1-3; TCRdb names TRBD1, which stays unverified in the absence of DNA. In germline, CDR1 is SQVTM, CDR2 ANQGSEA. This CDR3 is 17 amino acids long. The CDR3 reads CSVEAGEGLPSGNTIYF.

The rearrangement uses TRBV6-1 and TRBJ1-1. Germline lookup yields CDR1 MNHNS and CDR2 SASEGT. This CDR3 contains 14 residues. This chain's CDR3 is CASSPSADNTEAFF.

This chain's CDR3 is CASSPGTSGGWSTDTQYF. The chain links TRBV28 to TRBJ2-3; TCRdb calls TRBD2, which cannot be checked without DNA. Germline V gene data show CDR1 as MDHEN and CDR2 as SYDVKM. This CDR3 comprises 18 residues.

V usage is TRBV7-9 and J usage is TRBJ2-7; TCRdb lists TRBD1, though no DNA is available to test this call. This CDR3 is built from 17 residues. Germline CDR1 and CDR2: SEHNR and FQNEAQ (reference sequence). The CDR3 reads CASSTQPTGTAFYEQYF.

V gene TRBV11-2 combines with J gene TRBJ2-6; the D gene TCRdb calls, TRBD1, cannot be checked with no DNA. CDR1 is SGHAT, CDR2 FQNNGV, per germline. The CDR3 covers 21 residues. CDR3 protein: CASSLDLQGSRPYPGANVLTF.

This chain connects TRBV10-3 to TRBJ2-7; the TCRdb D gene call, TRBD1, has no DNA to confirm it. The CDR3 spans 17 residues. The germline CDR1 and CDR2 sequences are ENHRY and SYGVKD. CDR3 residues: CAISELGTGSFVYEQYF.

The J gene is TRBJ1-2, the V gene TRBV7-9; TCRdb's D gene call, TRBD1, goes unchecked for lack of DNA. CDR3 length equals 17 residues. Germline lookup yields CDR1 SEHNR and CDR2 FQNEAQ (reference sequence). CDR3: CASSLVGRGQYQEGYTF.